This T cell receptor (beta chain) was retrieved from a study of control samples from healthy donors and cancer patients. In germline, CDR1 is MNHEY, CDR2 SMNVEV (reference sequence). The CDR3 runs 15 residues. V was shortened by 0 bases and J by 10 bases, with 16 bases between the two germline ends. TCRdb's copy holds only in-frame clones and misses some; the assay was immunoSEQ multiplex PCR. This table holds about 140,000 clones, roughly nine tenths found once. The chain carries TRBV27 and TRBJ2-1; the D gene could be TRBD1 or TRBD2 (5 bases each). This clonotype was sampled from a young man in good health. Material for sequencing was blood. The CDR3 bases are TGTGCCAGCAGTTTATCGCTGGGGGTAGTAAGAGAGCAGTTCTTC. Translated, it gives CASSLSLGVVREQFF.